The clone carrying this TCR beta chain has a handful of counts. Its target is unknown. Diagnoses used clinical symptoms, serum thyroxine and TRAb, thyroid ultrasound and orbital computed tomography. Amplified TCR beta CDR3 regions came from RNA transcripts. The study used the HTBI primer set for a first-round RT-PCR of the TCR CDR3. A single record per CDR3 protein comes from TCRdb applying MiXCR to the multiplex PCR reads. The table includes about 640,000 distinct CDR3 sequences, roughly 46% detected once. These data are taken from a study of T cells in Graves' hyperthyroidism and ophthalmopathy. Study-wide points: The model identified upcoming ophthalmopathy a median 6.5 months ahead of onset. A 13 V-J model separated ophthalmopathy from stable hyperthyroidism. Most clonotypes expanded in thyroid above 0.001 were likewise present in blood.

Material for sequencing was peripheral blood or thyroid tissue (not recorded which). This TCR came from an adult man with Graves' disease, either hyperthyroidism or ophthalmopathy (not recorded which).

The CDR3 nucleotides read TGTGCCAGCAGTTGGGGTAGAGGGTTTTCGGACTATGGCTACACCTTC. Translated: CASSWGRGFSDYGYTF. The rearrangement joins TRBV2 to TRBJ1-2, with D unclear. The germline gives CDR1 SNHLY, CDR2 FYNNEI. The CDR3 loop spans 16 amino acids. The V gene lost 5 bases and the J gene lost 3 bases, with 19 bases spanning the gap.